Listed below are T cell receptor beta chains from one sample, sequenced in a study of blood T cells in healthy people across ages. TCRdb analysed the 5' RACE reads with MiXCR anew, one entry per CDR3 protein. The sample has 1.5 million to 2 million distinct CDR3 sequences; approximately 30% are singletons. Sequencing used blood. These receptors all stem from a woman under 40 in good health. Each CDR3 is given with its conserved first and last residue. Fields, in order: V gene, CDR3 protein.

v_gene: TRBV5-1; CDR3aa: CASSLRTEKGYTF
v_gene: TRBV29-1; CDR3aa: CSVEEDSTDTQYF
v_gene: TRBV12-3/TRBV12-4; CDR3aa: CASSFSPTSTYNEQFF
v_gene: TRBV10-3; CDR3aa: CAINQTGRETQYF
v_gene: TRBV7-2; CDR3aa: CASIQTGGRADTQYF
v_gene: TRBV7-2; CDR3aa: CVSSLVVGPSSYNEQFF
v_gene: TRBV12-3/TRBV12-4; CDR3aa: CANSSTGRSPLHF
v_gene: TRBV6-1; CDR3aa: CASSSYLQGYEQYF
v_gene: TRBV12-3/TRBV12-4; CDR3aa: CASSLAGGTDAEYF
v_gene: TRBV19; CDR3aa: CASSSYGGTGGSSNQPQHF
v_gene: TRBV12-3/TRBV12-4; CDR3aa: CASTSGARETQYF
v_gene: TRBV4-1; CDR3aa: CASSQVGWNTIYF
v_gene: TRBV5-1; CDR3aa: CAGGDRSYGYTF
v_gene: TRBV9; CDR3aa: CASSVAEGAYNEQFF
v_gene: TRBV7-9; CDR3aa: CASTPRGGGPQETQYF
v_gene: TRBV27; CDR3aa: CASIGGGLYNEQYF
v_gene: TRBV7-9; CDR3aa: CASSSRDRRNEKLFF
v_gene: TRBV27; CDR3aa: CASSLMGRTSFHEQYF
v_gene: TRBV7-2; CDR3aa: CASSPIGRDFKNEQFF
v_gene: TRBV10-2; CDR3aa: CASSAPGRGQPRHF
v_gene: TRBV6-4; CDR3aa: CASSVAGTSYNEQFF
v_gene: TRBV6-6; CDR3aa: CASSYSSGSTYGYTF
v_gene: TRBV10-3; CDR3aa: CAIGEGDREQYF